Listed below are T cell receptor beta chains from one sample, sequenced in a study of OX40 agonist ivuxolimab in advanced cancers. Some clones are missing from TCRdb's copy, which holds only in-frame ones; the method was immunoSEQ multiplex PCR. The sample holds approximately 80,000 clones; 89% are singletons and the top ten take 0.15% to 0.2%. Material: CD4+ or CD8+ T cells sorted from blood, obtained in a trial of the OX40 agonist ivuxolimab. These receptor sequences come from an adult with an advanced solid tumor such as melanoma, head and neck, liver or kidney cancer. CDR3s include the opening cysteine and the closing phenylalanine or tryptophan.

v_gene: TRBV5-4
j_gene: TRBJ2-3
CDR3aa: CASSLLAGVGTDTQYF

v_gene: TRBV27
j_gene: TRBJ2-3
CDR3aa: CASRQGITDTQYF

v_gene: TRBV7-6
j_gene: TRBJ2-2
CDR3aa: CASSSVSRGANTGELFF

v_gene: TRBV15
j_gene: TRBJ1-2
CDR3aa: CATSAPGQLIYGYTF

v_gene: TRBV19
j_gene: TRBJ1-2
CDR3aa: CASSMRGAYGYTF

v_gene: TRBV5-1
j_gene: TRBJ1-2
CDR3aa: CASSSGQGNGGYTF

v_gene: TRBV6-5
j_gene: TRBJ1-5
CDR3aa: CASSIRDSNQPQHF

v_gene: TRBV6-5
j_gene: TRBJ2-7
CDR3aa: CASSSPRQGAYEQYF

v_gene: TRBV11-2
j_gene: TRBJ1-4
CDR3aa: CASSTYRGKGEKLFF

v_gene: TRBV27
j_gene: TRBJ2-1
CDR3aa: CASSSSRRGNSNEQFF

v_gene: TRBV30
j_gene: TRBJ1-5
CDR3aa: CAWSWDRNNQPQHF

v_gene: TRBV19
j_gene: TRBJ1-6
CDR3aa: CASSIAGVNNSPLHF

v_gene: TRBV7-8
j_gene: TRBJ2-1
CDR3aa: CASSLTILLPSFF

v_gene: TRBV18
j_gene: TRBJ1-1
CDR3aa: CASSHSSGYTEAFF

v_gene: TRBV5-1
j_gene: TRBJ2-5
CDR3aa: CASSLGSREVAETQYF

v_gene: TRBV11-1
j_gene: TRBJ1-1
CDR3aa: CASSLAFQGDTEAFF

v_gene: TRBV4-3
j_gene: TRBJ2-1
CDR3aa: CASSQDLDPSYNEQFF

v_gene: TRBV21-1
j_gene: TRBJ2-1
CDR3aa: CASSKVGQGANEQFF

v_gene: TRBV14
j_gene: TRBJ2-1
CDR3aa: CASSPTSGHDNEQFF

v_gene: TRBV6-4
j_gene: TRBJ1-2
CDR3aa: CASSDRGHSGYTF

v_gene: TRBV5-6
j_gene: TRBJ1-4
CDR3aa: CASSSWGITNEKLFF

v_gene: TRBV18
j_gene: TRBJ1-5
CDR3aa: CASSPAGVYSNQPQHF

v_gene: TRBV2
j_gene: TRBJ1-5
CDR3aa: CASRKEGDPNQPQHF

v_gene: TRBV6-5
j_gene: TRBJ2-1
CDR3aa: CASNSPYNEQFF

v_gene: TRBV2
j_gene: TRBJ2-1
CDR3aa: CASSVTSGRMVAYNEQFF

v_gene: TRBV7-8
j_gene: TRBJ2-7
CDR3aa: CASSLLPRVSYEQYF

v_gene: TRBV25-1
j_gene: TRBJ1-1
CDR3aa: CASNSGRTEAFF

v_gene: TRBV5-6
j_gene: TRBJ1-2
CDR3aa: CASSPGAFGYTF

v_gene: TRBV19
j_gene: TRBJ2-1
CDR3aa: CASSIWLVSDNEQFF

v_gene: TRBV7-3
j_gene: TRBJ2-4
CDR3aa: CASSPHGALAKNIQYF

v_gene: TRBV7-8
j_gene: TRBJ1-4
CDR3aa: CASSLGTNEKLFF

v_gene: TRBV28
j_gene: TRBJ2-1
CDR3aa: CASSLLREQFF

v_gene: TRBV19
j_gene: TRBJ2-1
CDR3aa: CASSMSGPNNEQFF

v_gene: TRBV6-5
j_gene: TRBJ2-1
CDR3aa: CASSRAGGPYNEQFF